The clone carrying this T cell receptor (beta chain) was found a few times. Amplification of TCR beta CDR3 regions used RNA as the template. HTBI primers were the set used in a first-round RT-PCR of the TCR CDR3. TCRdb re-analysed the multiplex PCR reads in MiXCR, keeping a single row per CDR3 protein. The sample lists some 510,000 distinct CDR3 sequences, less than 25% occurring once. These data come from a study of T cells in Graves' hyperthyroidism and ophthalmopathy. CDR1 is MNHEY, CDR2 SVGAGI, per germline. Deletions cut 4 bases from V and 0 bases from J, with 13 bases between. The CDR3 runs to 16 residues. Those patients with uncontrolled infection, other autoimmune disease, pregnancy or lactation were excluded.

The sample taken for sequencing was blood. The origin of this receptor is a man younger than 35 with Graves' hyperthyroidism. The J gene is TRBJ1-5, the V gene TRBV6-5; possibly TRBD1 for D (6 bases). Here the CDR3 reads CASSWGGANSNQPQHF. The CDR3 DNA follows: TGTGCCAGCAGTTGGGGGGGGGCAAATAGCAATCAGCCCCAGCATTTT.